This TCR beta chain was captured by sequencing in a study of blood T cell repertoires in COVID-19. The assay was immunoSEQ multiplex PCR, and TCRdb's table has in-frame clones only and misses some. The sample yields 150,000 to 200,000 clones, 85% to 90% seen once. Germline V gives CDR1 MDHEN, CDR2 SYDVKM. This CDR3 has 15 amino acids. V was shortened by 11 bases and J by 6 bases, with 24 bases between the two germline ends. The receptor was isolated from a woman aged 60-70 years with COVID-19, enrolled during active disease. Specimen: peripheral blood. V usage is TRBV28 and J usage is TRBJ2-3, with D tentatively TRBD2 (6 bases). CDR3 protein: CAGATHGDGGDTQYF. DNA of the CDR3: TGTGCCGGCGCTACACACGGGGATGGGGGGGATACGCAGTATTTT.